The next 18 T cell receptor beta chains were all read from a single sample in a study of T cell responses to AZD1222 COVID-19 vaccine. TCRdb keeps only in-frame clones here, not all; method: immunoSEQ multiplex PCR. Of under 100,000 clones in the sample, roughly 90% were seen once. This specimen consisted of peripheral blood, obtained on day 0 of AZD1222 vaccination. The source of these receptors is an adult in good health.

This chain joins TRBV5-4 and TRBJ2-1, with 11 nucleotides matching TRBD2. Trimming removed 7 bases from V and 9 bases from J; junction bases left unmatched: 9. The CDR3 extends over 14 amino acids. Per the germline V gene, CDR1 is SGHNT and CDR2 is YYREEE (reference sequence). Here the CDR3 reads CASSLAGGHREQFF. In nucleotides, the CDR3 is TGTGCCAGCTCCTTAGCGGGGGGGCACCGTGAGCAGTTCTTC.

This chain uses TRBV18 with TRBJ2-3, with a possible D match to TRBD1 (6 bases). CDR1 and CDR2 (germline): KGHSH, LQKENI. With 2 bases removed from V and 4 bases from J, the gap between germline ends came to 10 bases. This CDR3 spans 14 amino acids. Written as DNA, the CDR3 is TGTGCCAGCTCACCATCTCAGGGGTCAGATACGCAGTATTTT. Its protein product is CASSPSQGSDTQYF.

The V and J genes are TRBV7-2 and TRBJ1-3; 10 bases match TRBD1. V lost 4 bases, J lost 8 bases, and 5 bases stayed unmatched. Germline V gene data show CDR1 as SGHTA and CDR2 as FQGNSA. CDR3 size: 14 residues. CDR3 sequence: CASSSTGGAYTIYF. As DNA, the CDR3 is TGTGCCAGCAGCTCGACAGGGGGCGCGTACACCATATATTTT.

J is TRBJ1-1 and V is TRBV10-3, with a possible D match to TRBD1 (6 bases). Germline V lookup: CDR1 ENHRY, CDR2 SYGVKD. The CDR3 totals 14 residues. Between the trimmed V and J ends, which lost 10 bases and 4 bases, there was a span of 19 bases. The CDR3 spells CATRVGRGITEAFF. For the CDR3, the DNA is TGTGCCACCCGGGTGGGGAGGGGGATCACTGAAGCTTTCTTT.

This chain links TRBV7-2 with TRBJ1-5; 7 bases match TRBD1. Germline V gene lookup returns CDR1 SGHTA and CDR2 FQGNSA. This CDR3 has 16 residues. Germline trimming cut 6 bases from V and 2 bases from J; bases unmatched to any gene: 10. Here the CDR3 reads CASRPQGGEGNQPQHF. CDR3 nucleotides: TGTGCCAGCAGACCTCAGGGGGGGGAAGGCAATCAGCCCCAGCATTTT.

The chain carries TRBV28 and TRBJ2-7; the D is unclear. CDR1 and CDR2 from the germline V gene are MDHEN and SYDVKM. Trimming removed 5 bases from V and 3 bases from J, with 11 bases in between. This CDR3 has 13 residues. The CDR3 nucleotides read TGTGCCAGCAGTCCCTCAGACCTCTACGAGCAGTACTTC. Amino acid sequence: CASSPSDLYEQYF.

The J gene is TRBJ1-1, the V gene TRBV5-4; maybe TRBD1 (5 bases). The V end was cut by 4 bases, the J end by 11 bases, with 18 bases between. The CDR3 has 13 residues. The germline V gene encodes CDR1 SGHNT and CDR2 YYREEE (reference sequence). CDR3 sequence reads: CASSQPAAGRAFF. The CDR3 DNA is TGTGCCAGCAGCCAACCCGCGGCAGGGAGGGCTTTCTTT.

This chain links TRBV9 with TRBJ2-3; 8 positions match TRBD2. The CDR3 contains 14 residues. The V segment lost 4 bases and the J segment 4 bases; nucleotides outside the gene matches: 5. Germline V gene sequence: CDR1 SGDLS, CDR2 YYNGEE. In DNA, the CDR3 is TGTGCCAGCAGCCCGACTAGCGTAGCAGATACGCAGTATTTT. Translation: CASSPTSVADTQYF.

The chain has TRBV2 and TRBJ2-7, with D possibly TRBD1 on 6 matching bases. Germline V gene sequence: CDR1 SNHLY, CDR2 FYNNEI. There are 11 residues in the CDR3. The germline V and J ends were trimmed by 8 bases and 2 bases, with 7 bases remaining between them. CDR3 bases: TGTGCCAGCCGGGACACCTACGAGCAGTACTTC. As protein: CASRDTYEQYF. Supplemented by reference TRBV2 and TRBJ2-7, the full variable domain reads EPEVTQTPSHQVTQMGQEVILRCVPISNHLYFYWYRQILGQKVEFLVSFYNNEISEKSEIFDDQFSVERPDGSNFTLKIRSTKLEDSAMYFCASRDTYEQYFGPGTRLTVT.

The CDR3, as DNA: TGTGCCAGCAGCTTAGGGTTTTCGGTCAGGAGCTCCTACAATGAGCAGTTCTTC. Its protein is CASSLGFSVRSSYNEQFF. The rearrangement joins TRBV7-9 to TRBJ2-1; D is undetermined. V lost 1 base and J 0 bases, leaving 16 bases between the germline ends. The CDR3 totals 18 residues. Germline-derived CDR1 and CDR2 are SEHNR and FQNEAQ (reference sequence).

Turning to this clone: The identical CDR3 is also encoded by other nucleotide sequences in the sample. V gene TRBV6-5 combines with J gene TRBJ1-5, with TRBD1 identical over 9 bases. Germline-derived CDR1 and CDR2 are MNHEY and SVGAGI. CDR3 size: 13 residues. Trimming took 5 bases from V and 7 from J; bases not matched to a gene: 3. CDR3 bases: TGTGCCAGCAGTAGGGGACAGGGACAGCCCCAGCATTTT. As protein: CASSRGQGQPQHF.

The chain combines TRBV7-8 with TRBJ2-2; possibly TRBD1 for D (5 bases). This CDR3 spans 16 amino acids. The V gene's germline CDR1 is SGHVS and CDR2 FQNEAQ. V was clipped by 3 bases and J by 0 bases, with 11 bases between them. CDR3 amino acids: CASSFWTYPNTGELFF. The CDR3 bases are TGTGCCAGCAGCTTCTGGACATACCCGAACACCGGGGAGCTGTTTTTT.

The J gene is TRBJ1-2, the V gene TRBV29-1, with a weak D call TRBD1 (5 bases). This CDR3 has 14 amino acids. Germline values: CDR1 SQVTM, CDR2 ANQGSEA. Between the trimmed V and J ends, which lost 5 bases and 8 bases, there was a span of 21 bases. This CDR3 is CSVPRDRPIYGYTF. The CDR3 DNA reads as TGCAGCGTTCCCAGGGACCGCCCCATCTACGGCTACACCTTC. Full variable domain (rest looked up from reference TRBV29-1 and TRBJ1-2): SAVISQKPSRDICQRGTSLTIQCQVDSQVTMMFWYRQQPGQSLTLIATANQGSEATYESGFVIDKFPISRPNLTFSTLTVSNMSPEDSSIYLCSVPRDRPIYGYTFGSGTRLTVV.

This clone was recorded a few times. The gene calls are TRBV30 and TRBJ2-7; TRBD2 aligns across 7 bases. In germline, CDR1 is GTSNPN, CDR2 SVGIG (reference sequence). The CDR3 is 13 amino acids. With 4 bases clipped from V and 5 bases from J, the junction kept 8 bases outside the gene matches. The CDR3 region has the DNA TGTGCCTGGAACGGGGGGATTGGGCACGAGCAGTACTTC. Amino acid sequence: CAWNGGIGHEQYF.

The rearrangement joins TRBV5-1 to TRBJ2-7; D ambiguous. The V gene lost 4 bases and the J gene lost 0 bases, with 14 bases spanning the gap. Per germline, CDR1 SGHRS and CDR2 YFSETQ. The CDR3 contains 15 residues. The CDR3 loop is CASSRSAPFSYEQYF. Here the CDR3 DNA reads TGCGCCAGCAGCCGTTCTGCGCCGTTCTCCTACGAGCAGTACTTC.

The V call is TRBV2, the J call TRBJ1-4, with D perhaps matching TRBD1 (6 bases). The germline V and J ends were trimmed by 4 bases and 0 bases, with 15 bases remaining between them. This CDR3 is 17 amino acids long. Germline assignment: CDR1 SNHLY and CDR2 FYNNEI. The CDR3 here is CASSGIRGLATNEKLFF. The CDR3, as DNA: TGTGCCAGCAGTGGCATCAGGGGCCTTGCAACTAATGAAAAACTGTTTTTT.

The genes are TRBV3-1 (or the pseudogene TRBV3-2) and TRBJ2-3; 10 nucleotides match TRBD2. V gave up 4 bases and J gave up 3 bases; unmatched junction bases: 4. CDR3 length: 15 residues. From germline, CDR1 is LGHDT and CDR2 YNNKEL (reference sequence). In DNA form, the CDR3 reads TGTGCCAGCAGCCCCCTAGCGGGGGTGACAGATACGCAGTATTTT. Protein: CASSPLAGVTDTQYF.

This sequence joins TRBV7-2 and TRBJ1-5; D ambiguous. Germline values: CDR1 SGHTA, CDR2 FQGNSA. The ends were cut back, 1 base at V and 2 bases at J, with 6 bases in the middle. The CDR3 contains 14 residues. The CDR3 DNA follows: TGTGCCAGCAGCTTAGATGCAGGCAATCAGCCCCAGCATTTT. It translates to CASSLDAGNQPQHF.